These 28 T cell receptor beta chains originate from one sample sequenced in a study of T cells in Graves' hyperthyroidism and ophthalmopathy. RNA transcripts yielded amplified TCR beta CDR3 regions. HTBI primers were used for first-round RT-PCR of the TCR CDR3. Each CDR3 protein is one row after TCRdb ran MiXCR on the multiplex PCR reads. The sample lists some 600,000 distinct CDR3 sequences, roughly 14% occurring once. The source material was blood. The receptors derive from a woman between 25 and 40 years old with Graves' hyperthyroidism that later progressed to Graves' ophthalmopathy.

This CDR3 reads CASSVVGSGSFFGNEQFF. The CDR3 DNA follows: TGTGCCAGCAGCGTAGTGGGAAGCGGGAGCTTCTTCGGCAATGAGCAGTTCTTC. V and J are TRBV9 and TRBJ2-1; 8 bases line up with TRBD2. Germline assignment: CDR1 SGDLS and CDR2 YYNGEE. The junction had 14 bases not matched to a gene; V was cut back by 0 bases and J by 6 bases. CDR3 length: 18 residues.

This clonotype has only a few counts. A single base separates this from a much larger clone, so it may be a read error. This chain connects TRBV10-3 to TRBJ2-1; maybe TRBD2 (6 bases). The germline CDR1 and CDR2 sequences are ENHRY and SYGVKD. V was pared by 1 base and J by 8 bases, with 9 bases between. This CDR3 comprises 13 residues. The CDR3 reads CAISEWEDDEQFF. For the CDR3, the DNA is TGTGCCATCAGTGAGTGGGAGGACGATGAGCAGTTCTTC.

This clonotype was seen many times. The CDR3 here is CASSYLSGAYNEQFF. In nucleotides, the CDR3 is TGTGCCAGCAGTTACCTGTCGGGGGCCTACAATGAGCAGTTCTTC. This chain links TRBV6-2 or TRBV6-3 with TRBJ2-1, with a possible D match to TRBD2 (6 bases). The CDR3 is made up of 15 amino acids. Germline V CDR1 and CDR2: MNHEY, SVGEGT. Between the trimmed V and J ends, which lost 2 bases and 2 bases, there was a span of 10 bases.

This clonotype was observed many times. CDR3 sequence reads: CAITPTSSTEAFF. As DNA, the CDR3 is TGTGCCATCACCCCGACTTCGAGCACTGAAGCTTTCTTT. V is TRBV10-3 and J is TRBJ1-1, with D uncertain. Germline V CDR1 and CDR2: ENHRY, SYGVKD. CDR3 size: 13 residues. V gave up 7 bases and J gave up 4 bases, with 13 bases separating them.

With regard to this clonotype: An end of the junction differs from the germline gene, which may be a read error. The J gene is TRBJ2-5, the V gene TRBV7-7, with TRBD2 matching over 10 bases. Per the germline V gene, CDR1 is SSHAT and CDR2 is FNYEAQ (reference sequence). The CDR3 consists of 16 residues. CDR3 DNA: TGTGCTAGCAGCTTGGGCTCAGCGGGAGGGTCAGAGACCCAGTACTTC. Translation gives CASSLGSAGGSETQYF. The entire variable domain, with the rest obtained from reference TRBV7-7 and TRBJ2-5, is as follows: GAGVSQSPRYKVTKRGQDVTLRCDPISSHATLYWYQQALGQGPEFLTYFNYEAQPDKSGLPSDRFSAERPEGSISTLTIQRTEQRDSAMYRCASSLGSAGGSETQYFGPGTRLLVL.

The chain combines TRBV7-2 with TRBJ2-1; 13 positions agree with TRBD2. Germline V gene sequence: CDR1 SGHTA, CDR2 FQGNSA. J gave up 4 bases and V 1 base, and 7 bases lay outside the gene matches. There are 18 residues in the CDR3. Here the CDR3 reads CASSLGLGLAGKYNEQFF. In nucleotides, the CDR3 is TGTGCCAGCAGCTTAGGTTTGGGACTAGCGGGGAAATACAATGAGCAGTTCTTC.

This clonotype was observed at least ten times. The chain recombines TRBV2 with TRBJ2-7; D is undetermined. Trimming left V 4 bases short and J 4 bases short, with 11 bases between. This CDR3 has 13 residues. Germline lookup yields CDR1 SNHLY and CDR2 FYNNEI. The CDR3 nucleotides are TGTGCCAGCAGTGGAGACACCCCTTACGAGCAGTACTTC. Protein product: CASSGDTPYEQYF.

The rearrangement links TRBV27 to TRBJ2-7; possible D gene TRBD2, 5 bases. Germline CDR1 and CDR2: MNHEY and SMNVEV (reference sequence). V was trimmed by 6 bases and J by 3 bases, leaving 9 bases between them. This CDR3 comprises 12 residues. CDR3 region: CASSRTVYEQYF. In DNA form, the CDR3 reads TGTGCCAGCAGCCGGACTGTCTACGAGCAGTACTTC.

In this sample, this clonotype turned up many times. CDR3 loop: CASSRSIVGETQYF. CDR3 bases: TGTGCCAGCAGCCGAAGCATAGTAGGAGAGACCCAGTACTTC. This rearrangement joins TRBV14 to TRBJ2-5; D uncertain. There are 14 residues in the CDR3. V was trimmed by 4 bases and J by 4 bases, leaving 13 bases between them. Germline CDR1 SGHDN, CDR2 FVKESK.

This clonotype was counted many times. This sequence joins TRBV7-8 and TRBJ1-2; 10 nucleotides match TRBD1. Germline CDR1 and CDR2: SGHVS and FQNEAQ. The CDR3 covers 14 residues. Losses at the gene ends were 4 bases for V and 6 bases for J; bases not matched to a gene: 5. The CDR3 sequence is CASSSRQGANGYTF. The CDR3, as DNA: TGTGCCAGCAGCTCCCGACAGGGGGCGAATGGCTACACCTTC.

This clonotype has just a few counts. The rearrangement joins TRBV6-1 to TRBJ2-7; D uncertain. CDR1 MNHNS and CDR2 SASEGT come from the germline V gene. Deletions cut 6 bases from V and 9 bases from J, with 18 bases between. The CDR3 is 13 amino acids. CDR3 in amino acids: CASSHSRSKGQYF. The DNA for the CDR3 is TGTGCCAGCAGCCACTCTCGGTCCAAGGGGCAGTACTTC.

This clonotype was detected only a few times. This sequence joins TRBV3-1 and TRBJ1-3; no clear D. The V gene's germline CDR1 is LGHDT and CDR2 YNNKEL (reference sequence). The CDR3 consists of 15 residues. V gave up 2 bases and J gave up 0 bases, with 8 bases separating them. CDR3 in DNA: TGTGCCAGCAGCCAAAGACAATACTCTGGAAACACCATATATTTT. Its protein is CASSQRQYSGNTIYF.

This clonotype was seen ten or more times. The chain combines TRBV3-1 with TRBJ2-3; possibly TRBD2 for D (7 bases). The V gene lost 4 bases and the J gene lost 3 bases, with 20 bases spanning the gap. The CDR3 runs to 17 residues. CDR1 LGHDT and CDR2 YNNKEL come from the germline V gene (reference sequence). The CDR3 bases are TGTGCCAGCAGCCGGCCTGAGGGGAGCGGGACAACAGATACGCAGTATTTT. This codes for CASSRPEGSGTTDTQYF.

This chain links TRBV2 with TRBJ2-5, with no clear D. Per germline, CDR1 SNHLY and CDR2 FYNNEI. V was pared by 2 bases and J by 1 base, with 11 bases between. The CDR3 has 15 residues. The CDR3 sequence: CASSEQKMSQETQYF. DNA of the CDR3: TGTGCCAGCAGTGAACAGAAAATGAGCCAAGAGACCCAGTACTTC. The whole variable domain, filled in from reference TRBV2 and TRBJ2-5, reads EPEVTQTPSHQVTQMGQEVILRCVPISNHLYFYWYRQILGQKVEFLVSFYNNEISEKSEIFDDQFSVERPDGSNFTLKIRSTKLEDSAMYFCASSEQKMSQETQYFGPGTRLLVL.

With regard to this clonotype: This may arise from a read error, as a much more abundant clone is one base away. This chain links TRBV11-1 with TRBJ2-1, with TRBD1 matching 8 bases. The CDR3 loop spans 12 amino acids. The germline gives CDR1 SGHAT, CDR2 FQDESV (reference sequence). The CDR3 loop is CVSSMTGDEQFF. DNA for the CDR3: TGTGTCAGCAGCATGACAGGGGATGAGCAGTTCTTC.

At least ten counts were recorded for this clonotype. The chain uses TRBV6-1 and TRBJ1-1; D is unresolved. The CDR3 is 12 amino acids. The germline V and J ends were trimmed by 5 bases and 7 bases, with 11 bases remaining between them. CDR1 MNHNS and CDR2 SASEGT come from the germline V gene. In DNA form, the CDR3 reads TGTGCCAGCAGTCCACAGAATTATGAAGCTTTCTTT. Encoded protein: CASSPQNYEAFF.

This clonotype was seen more than once but under ten times. In nucleotides, the CDR3 is TGCAGCGTTGAAGATCCGCGTCTTCCCCGCAACATTCAGTACTTC. Protein product: CSVEDPRLPRNIQYF. The chain has TRBV29-1 and TRBJ2-4, with D uncertain. CDR1 and CDR2 (germline): SQVTM, ANQGSEA. The V gene lost 0 bases and the J gene lost 7 bases, with 16 bases spanning the gap. The CDR3 spans 15 residues.

This clonotype was counted only a few times. The chain combines TRBV19 with TRBJ1-3, with 7 bases matching TRBD1. This CDR3 is 13 amino acids long. V was pared by 11 bases and J by 0 bases, with 4 bases of the junction left unmatched. Germline V gene sequence: CDR1 LNHDA, CDR2 SQIVND (reference sequence). The CDR3 DNA is TGTGCCGTACAGGGGATCTCTGGAAACACCATATATTTT. This sequence encodes CAVQGISGNTIYF.

The V call is TRBV20-1, the J call TRBJ2-5; 10 bases map to TRBD1. The CDR3 has 15 residues. V lost 3 bases to trimming and J lost 4 bases; unmatched junction nucleotides: 8. Germline CDR1 and CDR2: DFQATT and SNEGSKA (reference sequence). CDR3 in amino acids: CSASLDRGPLETQYF. In DNA, the CDR3 is TGCAGTGCTAGCCTCGACAGGGGGCCTTTAGAGACCCAGTACTTC.

This clonotype was counted at least ten times. CDR3 bases: TGTGCCAGCTCACCAAGGGTCGGAGCTTTCTTT. Amino acids: CASSPRVGAFF. This sequence joins TRBV18 and TRBJ1-1; D is unclear. V was cut by 2 bases and J by 10 bases, with 8 bases left in between. The germline V gene has CDR1 KGHSH and CDR2 LQKENI. This CDR3 is built from 11 residues.

This clonotype was seen a few times. DNA for the CDR3: TGTGCCAGCAGTTCCCTTGGGGGGCCAGGGAGCAATCAGCCCCAGCATTTT. Its protein is CASSSLGGPGSNQPQHF. This sequence joins TRBV6-2 or TRBV6-3 and TRBJ1-5, with D tentatively TRBD1 (6 bases). Germline CDR1 and CDR2: MNHEY and SVGEGT. Trimming took 4 bases from V and 1 from J, leaving 17 bases between them. CDR3 length equals 17 residues.

On this clonotype itself: This may come from a read error, since a much larger clone is one base off. The CDR3 protein is CSARGGRIDIRPEMTGELFF. DNA for the CDR3: TGCAGTGCTAGAGGGGGCAGGATAGACATAAGGCCTGAAATGACCGGGGAGCTGTTTTTT. The chain recombines TRBV20-1 with TRBJ2-2; possibly TRBD1 for D (5 bases). CDR1 is DFQATT and CDR2 is SNEGSKA in the germline V gene (reference sequence). The CDR3 totals 20 residues. V was shortened by 1 base and J by 5 bases, with 29 bases between the two germline ends.

This clonotype was picked up many times. This chain links TRBV11-3 with TRBJ2-1; TRBD1 aligns across 7 bases. The CDR3 consists of 13 residues. The trim removed 7 bases at V and 8 bases at J, leaving 8 bases unmatched. Germline V gives CDR1 SGHNT, CDR2 YENEEA. The CDR3 nucleotides read TGTGCCAGCAACTCGAGGGGGCAGCATGAGCAGTTCTTC. Translated: CASNSRGQHEQFF.

This clonotype appeared many times. The V gene is TRBV28, the J gene TRBJ1-6; D unresolved. The V gene's germline CDR1 is MDHEN and CDR2 SYDVKM. V shed 3 bases and J shed 12 bases, with 12 bases lying between them. CDR3 length: 13 residues. DNA for the CDR3: TGTGCCAGCAGTTTTACGACTGGTGGACCCCTCCACTTT. It encodes CASSFTTGGPLHF.

As concerns this clonotype: This clone may be a read error of a much larger clone one base away. The chain carries TRBV6-1 and TRBJ2-7; maybe TRBD1 (7 bases). V lost 3 bases to trimming and J lost 5 bases, with 14 bases between them. The CDR3 has 14 amino acids. CDR1 and CDR2 (germline): MNHNS, SASEGT. CDR3 DNA sequence: TGTGCCAGCAGTGACCAGGGGGGCCGGGACGAGCAGTACTTC. It codes for CASSDQGGRDEQYF.

This clonotype showed up many times. The rearrangement links TRBV30 to TRBJ1-2; the match to TRBD1 covers 9 bases. This CDR3 is built from 15 residues. V lost 4 bases, J lost 3 bases, and 9 bases stayed unmatched. Looked up from germline, CDR1 is GTSNPN and CDR2 is SVGIG (reference sequence). The CDR3 reads CAWTLTGQGDYGYTF. CDR3 DNA: TGTGCCTGGACCCTTACGGGACAGGGCGACTATGGCTACACCTTC. Together with reference TRBV30 and TRBJ1-2, the CDR3 gives the full variable domain: SQTIHQWPATLVQPVGSPLSLECTVEGTSNPNLYWYRQAAGRGLQLLFYSVGIGQISSEVPQNLSASRPQDRQFILSSKKLLLSDSGFYLCAWTLTGQGDYGYTFGSGTRLTVV.

In regard to this clonotype: A junction end diverges from the germline sequence, so it may reflect a read error. The CDR3 loop is CAGSLDAHSTDTQYF. CDR3 bases: TGCGCCGGCAGCTTGGACGCACATAGCACAGATACGCAGTATTTT. The genes are TRBV5-1 and TRBJ2-3; D is uncertain. Germline V gene lookup returns CDR1 SGHRS and CDR2 YFSETQ. The CDR3 has 15 amino acids.

This clonotype was picked up many times. The chain is built from TRBV20-1 and TRBJ1-4; the D is unclear. Germline V gene sequence: CDR1 DFQATT, CDR2 SNEGSKA (reference sequence). V lost 0 bases and J 2 bases, leaving 10 bases between the germline ends. This CDR3 region has 15 residues. CDR3 coding DNA: TGCAGTGCTAGAGATCGGATCGGTACTAATGAAAAACTGTTTTTT. Protein sequence: CSARDRIGTNEKLFF.